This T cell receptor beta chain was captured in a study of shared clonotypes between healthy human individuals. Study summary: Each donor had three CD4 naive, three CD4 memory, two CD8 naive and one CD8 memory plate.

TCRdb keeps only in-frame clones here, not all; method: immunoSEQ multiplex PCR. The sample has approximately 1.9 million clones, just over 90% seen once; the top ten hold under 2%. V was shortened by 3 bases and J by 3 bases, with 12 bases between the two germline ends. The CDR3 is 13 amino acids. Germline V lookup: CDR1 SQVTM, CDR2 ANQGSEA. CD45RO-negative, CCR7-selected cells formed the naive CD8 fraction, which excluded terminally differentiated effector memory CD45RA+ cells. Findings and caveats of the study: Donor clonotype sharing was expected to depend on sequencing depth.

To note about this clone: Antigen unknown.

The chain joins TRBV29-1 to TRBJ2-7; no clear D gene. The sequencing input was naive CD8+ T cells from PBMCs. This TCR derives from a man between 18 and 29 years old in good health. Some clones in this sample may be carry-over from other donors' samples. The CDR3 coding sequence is TGCAGCGTTGATCAGCCAGGAGTCTACGAGCAGTACTTC. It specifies CSVDQPGVYEQYF.